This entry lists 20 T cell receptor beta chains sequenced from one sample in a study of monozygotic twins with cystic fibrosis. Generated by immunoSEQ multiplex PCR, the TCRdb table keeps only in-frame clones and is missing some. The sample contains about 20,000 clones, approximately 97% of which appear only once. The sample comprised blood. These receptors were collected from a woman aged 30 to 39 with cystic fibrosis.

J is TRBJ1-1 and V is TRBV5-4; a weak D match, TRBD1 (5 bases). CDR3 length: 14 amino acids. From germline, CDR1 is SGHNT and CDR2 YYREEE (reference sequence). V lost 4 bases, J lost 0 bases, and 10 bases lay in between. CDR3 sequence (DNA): TGTGCCAGCAGCACCGGGACGGTGAACACTGAAGCTTTCTTT. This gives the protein CASSTGTVNTEAFF.

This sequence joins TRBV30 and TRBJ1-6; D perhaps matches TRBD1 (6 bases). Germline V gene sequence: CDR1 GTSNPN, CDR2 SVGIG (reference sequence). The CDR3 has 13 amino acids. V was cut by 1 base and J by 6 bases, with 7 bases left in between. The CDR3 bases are TGTGCCTGGAGTGGACAGGTTAATTCACCCCTCCACTTT. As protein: CAWSGQVNSPLHF.

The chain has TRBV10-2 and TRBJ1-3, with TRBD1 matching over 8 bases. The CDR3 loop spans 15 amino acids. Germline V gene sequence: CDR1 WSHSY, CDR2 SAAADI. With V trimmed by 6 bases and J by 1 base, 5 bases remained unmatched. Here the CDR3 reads CASRPTGASGNTIYF. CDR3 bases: TGCGCCAGCAGACCGACAGGGGCGTCTGGAAACACCATATATTTT.

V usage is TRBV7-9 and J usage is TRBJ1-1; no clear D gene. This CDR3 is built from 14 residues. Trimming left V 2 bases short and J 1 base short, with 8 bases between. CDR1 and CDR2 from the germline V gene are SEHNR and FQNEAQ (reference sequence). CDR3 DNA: TGTGCCAGCAGCTTACGGAGTCAGAACACTGAAGCTTTCTTT. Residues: CASSLRSQNTEAFF.

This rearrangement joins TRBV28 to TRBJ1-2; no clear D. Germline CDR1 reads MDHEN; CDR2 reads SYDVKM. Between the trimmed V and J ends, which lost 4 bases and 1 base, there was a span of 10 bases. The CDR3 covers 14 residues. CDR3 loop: CASSSSPDNYGYTF. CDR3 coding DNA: TGTGCCAGCAGTTCCTCCCCAGATAACTATGGCTACACCTTC.

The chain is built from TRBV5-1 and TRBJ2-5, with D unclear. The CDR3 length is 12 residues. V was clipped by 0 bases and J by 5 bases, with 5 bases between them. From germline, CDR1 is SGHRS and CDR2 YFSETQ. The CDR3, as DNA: TGCGCCAGCAGCTTGGTTTCGGAGACCCAGTACTTC. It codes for CASSLVSETQYF.

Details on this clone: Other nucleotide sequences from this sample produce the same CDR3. The CDR3 here is CSVERGYNEQFF. DNA of the CDR3: TGCAGCGTTGAACGGGGTTACAATGAGCAGTTCTTC. The chain carries TRBV29-1 and TRBJ2-1; weak D call: TRBD2 (5 bases). V was shortened by 2 bases and J by 4 bases, with 6 bases between the two germline ends. CDR1 is SQVTM and CDR2 is ANQGSEA in the germline V gene. There are 12 residues in the CDR3.

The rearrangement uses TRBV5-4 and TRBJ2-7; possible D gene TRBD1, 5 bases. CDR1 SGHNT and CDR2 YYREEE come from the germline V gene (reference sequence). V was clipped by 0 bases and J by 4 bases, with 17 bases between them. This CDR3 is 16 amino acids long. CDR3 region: CASSLGGPSLPYEQYF. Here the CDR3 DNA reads TGTGCCAGCAGCTTGGGGGGCCCGTCATTGCCTTACGAGCAGTACTTC. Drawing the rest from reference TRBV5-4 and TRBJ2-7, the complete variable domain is ETGVTQSPTHLIKTRGQQVTLRCSSQSGHNTVSWYQQALGQGPQFIFQYYREEENGRGNFPPRFSGLQFPNYSSELNVNALELDDSALYLCASSLGGPSLPYEQYFGPGTRLTVT.

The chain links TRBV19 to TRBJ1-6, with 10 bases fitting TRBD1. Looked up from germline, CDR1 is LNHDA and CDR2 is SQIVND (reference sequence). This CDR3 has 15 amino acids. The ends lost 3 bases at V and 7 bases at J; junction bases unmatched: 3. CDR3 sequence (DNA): TGTGCCAGTAGTATGGGGACAGGGGTAAATTCACCCCTCCACTTT. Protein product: CASSMGTGVNSPLHF.

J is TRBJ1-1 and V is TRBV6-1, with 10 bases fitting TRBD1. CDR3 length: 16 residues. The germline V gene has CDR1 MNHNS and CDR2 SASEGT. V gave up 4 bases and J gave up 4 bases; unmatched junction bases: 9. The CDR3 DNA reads TGTGCCAGCAGTGCCGGGACAGGGGTTCGGGGCACTGAAGCTTTCTTT. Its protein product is CASSAGTGVRGTEAFF.

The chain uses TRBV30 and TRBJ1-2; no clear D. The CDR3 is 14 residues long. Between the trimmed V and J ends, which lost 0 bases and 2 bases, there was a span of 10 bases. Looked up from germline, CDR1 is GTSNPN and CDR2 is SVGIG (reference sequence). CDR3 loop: CAWSVQGPNYGYTF. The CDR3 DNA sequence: TGTGCCTGGAGTGTACAAGGGCCCAACTATGGCTACACCTTC.

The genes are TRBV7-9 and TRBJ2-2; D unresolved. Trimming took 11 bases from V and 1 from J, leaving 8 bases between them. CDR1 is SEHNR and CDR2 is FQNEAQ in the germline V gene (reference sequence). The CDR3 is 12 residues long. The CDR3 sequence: CAYDKNTGELFF. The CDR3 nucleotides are TGTGCCTACGACAAGAACACCGGGGAGCTGTTTTTT.

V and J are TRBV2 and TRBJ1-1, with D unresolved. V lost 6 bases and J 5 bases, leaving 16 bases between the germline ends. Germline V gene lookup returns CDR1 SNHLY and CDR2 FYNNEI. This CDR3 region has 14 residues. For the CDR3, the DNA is TGTGCCAGCAGGATCAGAGAGGGCTTGACTGAAGCTTTCTTT. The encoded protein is CASRIREGLTEAFF.

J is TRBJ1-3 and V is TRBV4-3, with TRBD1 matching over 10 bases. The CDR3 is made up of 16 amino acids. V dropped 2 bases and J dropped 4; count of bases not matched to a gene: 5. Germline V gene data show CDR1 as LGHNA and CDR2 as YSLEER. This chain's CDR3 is CASSQRTGGGGNTIYF. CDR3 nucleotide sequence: TGCGCCAGCAGCCAACGGACAGGGGGAGGGGGAAACACCATATATTTT.

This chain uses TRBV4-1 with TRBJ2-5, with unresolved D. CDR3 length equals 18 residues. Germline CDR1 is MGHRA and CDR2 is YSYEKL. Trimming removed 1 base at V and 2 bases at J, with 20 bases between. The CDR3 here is CASSQAPVLHGRQETQYF. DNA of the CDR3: TGCGCCAGCAGCCAAGCCCCCGTGCTACACGGCCGGCAAGAGACCCAGTACTTC.

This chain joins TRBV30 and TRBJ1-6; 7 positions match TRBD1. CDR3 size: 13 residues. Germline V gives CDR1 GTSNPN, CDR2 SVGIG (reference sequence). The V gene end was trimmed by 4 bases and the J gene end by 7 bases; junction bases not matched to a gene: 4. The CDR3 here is CAWKRQGNSPLHF. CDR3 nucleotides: TGTGCCTGGAAGAGACAGGGAAATTCACCCCTCCACTTT.

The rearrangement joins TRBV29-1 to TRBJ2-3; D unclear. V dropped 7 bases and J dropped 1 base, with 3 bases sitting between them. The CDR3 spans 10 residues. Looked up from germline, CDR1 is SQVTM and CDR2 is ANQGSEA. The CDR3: CSAGTDTQYF. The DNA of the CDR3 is TGCAGCGCTGGCACAGATACGCAGTATTTT.

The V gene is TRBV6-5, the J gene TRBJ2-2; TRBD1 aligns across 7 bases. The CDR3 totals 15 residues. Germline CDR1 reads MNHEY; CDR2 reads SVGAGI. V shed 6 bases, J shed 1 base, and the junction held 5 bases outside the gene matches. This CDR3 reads CASRPDRVNTGELFF. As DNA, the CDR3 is TGTGCCAGCAGGCCCGACAGGGTGAACACCGGGGAGCTGTTTTTT.

The CDR3 nucleotides are TGTGCCAGCAGTCGGGGTGGGGTTCAGCCCCAGCATTTT. Translation gives CASSRGGVQPQHF. V and J are TRBV6-1 and TRBJ1-5; D is unclear. Germline CDR1 and CDR2: MNHNS and SASEGT. This CDR3 contains 13 residues. Trimming removed 5 bases at V and 6 bases at J, with 11 bases between.

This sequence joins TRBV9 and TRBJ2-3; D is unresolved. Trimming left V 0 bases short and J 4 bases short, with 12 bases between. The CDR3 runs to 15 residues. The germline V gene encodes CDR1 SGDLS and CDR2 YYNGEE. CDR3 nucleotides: TGTGCCAGCAGCGTAGCGGTTCGGTTTGCAGATACGCAGTATTTT. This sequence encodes CASSVAVRFADTQYF.